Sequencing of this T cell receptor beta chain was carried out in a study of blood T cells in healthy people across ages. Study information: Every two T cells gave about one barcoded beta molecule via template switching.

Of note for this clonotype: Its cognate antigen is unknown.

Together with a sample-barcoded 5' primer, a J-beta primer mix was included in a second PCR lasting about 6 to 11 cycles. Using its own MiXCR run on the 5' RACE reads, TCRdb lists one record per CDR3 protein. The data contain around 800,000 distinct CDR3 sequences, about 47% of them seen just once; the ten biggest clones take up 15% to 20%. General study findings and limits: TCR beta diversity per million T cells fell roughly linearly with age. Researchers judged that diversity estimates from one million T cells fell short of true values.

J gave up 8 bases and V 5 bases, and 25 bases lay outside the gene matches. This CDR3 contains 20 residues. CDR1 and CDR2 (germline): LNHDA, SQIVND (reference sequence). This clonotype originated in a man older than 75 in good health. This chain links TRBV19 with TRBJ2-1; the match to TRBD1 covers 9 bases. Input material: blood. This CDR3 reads CASSSWDRVWSGASLDEQFF. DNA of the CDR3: TGTGCCAGTAGTTCCTGGGACAGGGTGTGGAGCGGGGCTTCTTTAGATGAGCAGTTCTTC.